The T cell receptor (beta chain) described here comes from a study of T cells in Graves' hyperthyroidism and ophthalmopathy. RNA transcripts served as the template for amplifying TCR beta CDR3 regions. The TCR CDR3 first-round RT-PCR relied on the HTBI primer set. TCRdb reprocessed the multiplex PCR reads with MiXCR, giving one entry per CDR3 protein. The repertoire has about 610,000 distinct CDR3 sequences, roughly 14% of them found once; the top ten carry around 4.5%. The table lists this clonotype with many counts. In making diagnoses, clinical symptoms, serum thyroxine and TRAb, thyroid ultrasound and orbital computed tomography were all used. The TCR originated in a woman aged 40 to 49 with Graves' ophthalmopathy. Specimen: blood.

The CDR3 DNA follows: TGTGCCAGCAGTGCGGGACCGACAGGACATCAGCCCCAGCATTTT. Translated, it gives CASSAGPTGHQPQHF. V gene TRBV2 combines with J gene TRBJ1-5, with D possibly being TRBD1 (6 bases). Germline CDR1 SNHLY, CDR2 FYNNEI. Trimming stripped 4 bases from V and 5 bases from J, with 15 bases between. CDR3 length: 15 amino acids.